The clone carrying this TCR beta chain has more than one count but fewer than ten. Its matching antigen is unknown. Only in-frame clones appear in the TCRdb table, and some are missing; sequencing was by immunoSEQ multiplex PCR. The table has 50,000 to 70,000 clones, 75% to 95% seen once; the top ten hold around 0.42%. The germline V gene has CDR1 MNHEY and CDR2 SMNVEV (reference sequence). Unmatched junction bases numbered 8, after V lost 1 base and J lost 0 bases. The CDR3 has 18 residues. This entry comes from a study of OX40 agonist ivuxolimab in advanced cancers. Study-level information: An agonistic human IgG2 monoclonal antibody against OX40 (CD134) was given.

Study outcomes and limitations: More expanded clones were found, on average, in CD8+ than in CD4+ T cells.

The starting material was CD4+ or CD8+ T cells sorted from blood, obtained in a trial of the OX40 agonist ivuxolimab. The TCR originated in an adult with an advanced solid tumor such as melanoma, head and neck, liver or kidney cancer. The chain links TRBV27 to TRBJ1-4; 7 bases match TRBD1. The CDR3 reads CASSLYPGTAATNEKLFF. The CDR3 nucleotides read TGTGCCAGCAGTTTATACCCCGGGACAGCAGCAACTAATGAAAAACTGTTTTTT. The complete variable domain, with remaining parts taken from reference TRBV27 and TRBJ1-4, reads EAQVTQNPRYLITVTGKKLTVTCSQNMNHEYMSWYRQDPGLGLRQIYYSMNVEVTDKGDVPEGYKVSRKEKRNFPLILESPSPNQTSLYFCASSLYPGTAATNEKLFFGSGTQLSVL.